The 19 T cell receptor beta chains listed next were all sequenced from one sample in a study of control samples from healthy donors and cancer patients. Sequencing used immunoSEQ multiplex PCR; TCRdb keeps in-frame clones, though not all of them. The profile shows around 90,000 clones, 85% of them singletons. The sequenced material came from blood. The receptors were gathered from a man aged 25-45 years in good health.

The chain joins TRBV5-1 to TRBJ2-2, with 9 nucleotides matching TRBD1. In germline, CDR1 is SGHRS, CDR2 YFSETQ. Losses at the gene ends were 2 bases for V and 4 bases for J; bases not matched to a gene: 6. This CDR3 has 16 residues. The CDR3 region is CASSFRDRALTGELFF. The CDR3 DNA reads as TGCGCCAGCAGCTTCAGGGACAGGGCACTCACCGGGGAGCTGTTTTTT.

In nucleotides, the CDR3 is TGTGCCAGTAGTATAGATCTATTTAACCCTAGCAATCAGCCCCAGCATTTT. Translating gives CASSIDLFNPSNQPQHF. The rearrangement uses TRBV19 and TRBJ1-5, with D uncertain. Trimming took off 0 bases at V and 0 bases at J, with 12 bases between the two ends. The CDR3 consists of 17 residues. CDR1 is LNHDA and CDR2 is SQIVND in the germline V gene (reference sequence).

This chain connects TRBV6-6 to TRBJ1-1; possible D gene TRBD1, 5 bases. The length of the CDR3 is 13 residues. Per the germline V gene, CDR1 is MNHNY and CDR2 is SVGAGI (reference sequence). V lost 4 bases and J lost 2, with 8 bases in between. This CDR3 is CASSSGGNTEAFF. CDR3 nucleotide sequence: TGTGCCAGCAGTTCGGGGGGAAACACTGAAGCTTTCTTT.

The chain links TRBV30 to TRBJ1-2, with D tentatively TRBD1 (6 bases). Germline V gene lookup returns CDR1 GTSNPN and CDR2 SVGIG (reference sequence). The CDR3 extends over 12 amino acids. The V end lost 0 bases, the J end lost 8 bases, and 10 bases lay between the germline ends. CDR3 in amino acids: CAWSVQGGGYTF. The CDR3 nucleotides are TGTGCCTGGAGTGTACAGGGCGGGGGCTACACCTTC.

This clone has a single count. This rearrangement joins TRBV9 to TRBJ1-2, with a weak D call TRBD1 (5 bases). Germline lookup yields CDR1 SGDLS and CDR2 YYNGEE. The CDR3 contains 16 residues. Between the trimmed V and J ends, which lost 0 bases and 0 bases, there was a span of 12 bases. CDR3 nucleotide sequence: TGTGCCAGCAGCGTAGGACGCGGGACCACTAACTATGGCTACACCTTC. Residues: CASSVGRGTTNYGYTF.

The rearrangement uses TRBV19 and TRBJ1-5, with 9 positions matching TRBD1. The CDR3 runs to 15 residues. Looked up from germline, CDR1 is LNHDA and CDR2 is SQIVND (reference sequence). The trim removed 3 bases at V and 9 bases at J, leaving 9 bases unmatched. CDR3 nucleotide sequence: TGTGCCAGTAGTATTAACAGGGGGCAAGGACGGCCCCAGCATTTT. Translating gives CASSINRGQGRPQHF.

DNA for the CDR3: TGTGCCAGCAGCTTTAACACAGATACGCAGTATTTT. It codes for CASSFNTDTQYF. This chain connects TRBV11-3 to TRBJ2-3; D gene unclear. V was trimmed by 3 bases and J by 2 bases, leaving 3 bases between them. This CDR3 spans 12 amino acids. The germline V gene encodes CDR1 SGHNT and CDR2 YENEEA.

The J gene is TRBJ2-1, the V gene TRBV5-6; D is undetermined. Germline CDR1 and CDR2: SGHDT and YYEEEE. The V gene lost 1 base and the J gene lost 7 bases, with 9 bases spanning the gap. The CDR3 is 13 amino acids. CDR3 loop: CASSLNLINEQFF. The CDR3 DNA sequence: TGTGCCAGCAGCTTGAACCTTATTAATGAGCAGTTCTTC.

This clone was found many times. V gene TRBV2 combines with J gene TRBJ1-2, with 9 bases that match TRBD1. This CDR3 is built from 13 residues. V shed 4 bases and J 8 bases; nucleotides not matched to a gene: 5. The germline V gene has CDR1 SNHLY and CDR2 FYNNEI. The CDR3 DNA reads as TGTGCCAGCAGTGCCTGGACAGGGGTAGGCTACACCTTC. It specifies CASSAWTGVGYTF.

This clone was recorded only once. The chain joins TRBV6-5 to TRBJ2-7; D remains ambiguous. Looked up from germline, CDR1 is MNHEY and CDR2 is SVGAGI. The length of the CDR3 is 13 residues. V dropped 6 bases and J dropped 4 bases, with 13 bases sitting between them. The CDR3 coding sequence is TGTGCCAGCAGCCCGGTGGATGGGTACGAGCAGTACTTC. It codes for CASSPVDGYEQYF.

The rearrangement joins TRBV5-6 to TRBJ1-1; D call uncertain. The CDR3 has 11 residues. The V end was cut by 0 bases, the J end by 9 bases, with 6 bases between. Looked up from germline, CDR1 is SGHDT and CDR2 is YYEEEE. The CDR3: CASSLGTQAFF. Here the CDR3 DNA reads TGTGCCAGCAGCTTGGGGACCCAAGCTTTCTTT.

The DNA of the CDR3 is TGTGCCAGCAGCTCGACAGGGGGCGCGTATACGCAGTATTTT. It codes for CASSSTGGAYTQYF. V and J are TRBV7-9 and TRBJ2-3, with 10 bases aligning to TRBD1. V gave up 4 bases and J gave up 7 bases; unmatched junction bases: 5. Germline values: CDR1 SEHNR, CDR2 FQNEAQ (reference sequence). The CDR3 length is 14 residues.

This chain connects TRBV28 to TRBJ2-3, with no clear D. CDR1 MDHEN and CDR2 SYDVKM come from the germline V gene. The CDR3 covers 12 residues. V was cut by 3 bases and J by 4 bases, with 5 bases left in between. In DNA, the CDR3 is TGTGCCAGCAGTTTTGGTGCAGATACGCAGTATTTT. The encoded protein is CASSFGADTQYF.

V usage is TRBV18 and J usage is TRBJ1-2, with D tentatively TRBD1 (6 bases). This CDR3 contains 14 residues. V was clipped by 2 bases and J by 4 bases, with 11 bases between them. CDR1 KGHSH and CDR2 LQKENI come from the germline V gene. The CDR3 reads CASSPYGQLYGYTF. The DNA of the CDR3 is TGTGCCAGCTCACCATACGGACAGCTCTATGGCTACACCTTC.

The chain links TRBV4-1 to TRBJ1-1, with TRBD1 matching 7 bases. Germline values: CDR1 MGHRA, CDR2 YSYEKL. The V and J ends lost 2 bases and 5 bases, in that order; junction bases with no gene match: 5. The CDR3 is 14 amino acids. The CDR3 nucleotides read TGCGCCAGCAGCCAACGCGACAGGGAGACTGAAGCTTTCTTT. It is translated as CASSQRDRETEAFF.

The chain is built from TRBV5-1 and TRBJ2-1; perhaps TRBD1 as D (6 bases). The length of the CDR3 is 16 residues. The germline CDR1 and CDR2 sequences are SGHRS and YFSETQ. V lost 0 bases to trimming and J lost 0 bases, with 10 bases between them. The chain's CDR3 is CASSLAIGGSYNEQFF. The CDR3 nucleotides read TGCGCCAGCAGCTTGGCCATAGGGGGCTCCTACAATGAGCAGTTCTTC.

The rearrangement links TRBV7-3 to TRBJ2-3, with 12 bases fitting TRBD1. The CDR3 totals 15 residues. Germline V gene sequence: CDR1 SGHTA, CDR2 FQGTGA. V was clipped by 3 bases and J by 5 bases; unmatched bases: 3. CDR3 sequence (DNA): TGTGCCAGCAGCTTGGGACAGGGGGCGGGAGATACGCAGTATTTT. Translating gives CASSLGQGAGDTQYF.

V and J are TRBV19 and TRBJ2-2; a weak D match, TRBD1 (6 bases). CDR3 length equals 14 residues. In germline, CDR1 is LNHDA, CDR2 SQIVND (reference sequence). The V gene lost 3 bases and the J gene lost 5 bases, with 10 bases spanning the gap. The CDR3 loop is CASSIRGRTGELFF. DNA for the CDR3: TGTGCCAGTAGTATCAGGGGCAGGACCGGGGAGCTGTTTTTT.

The chain combines TRBV7-9 with TRBJ1-5, with unresolved D. The CDR3 has 15 residues. V shed 4 bases and J shed 0 bases, with 10 bases lying between them. The germline CDR1 and CDR2 sequences are SEHNR and FQNEAQ (reference sequence). DNA for the CDR3: TGTGCCAGCAGCTCGGGCCGATATAGCAATCAGCCCCAGCATTTT. It is translated as CASSSGRYSNQPQHF.